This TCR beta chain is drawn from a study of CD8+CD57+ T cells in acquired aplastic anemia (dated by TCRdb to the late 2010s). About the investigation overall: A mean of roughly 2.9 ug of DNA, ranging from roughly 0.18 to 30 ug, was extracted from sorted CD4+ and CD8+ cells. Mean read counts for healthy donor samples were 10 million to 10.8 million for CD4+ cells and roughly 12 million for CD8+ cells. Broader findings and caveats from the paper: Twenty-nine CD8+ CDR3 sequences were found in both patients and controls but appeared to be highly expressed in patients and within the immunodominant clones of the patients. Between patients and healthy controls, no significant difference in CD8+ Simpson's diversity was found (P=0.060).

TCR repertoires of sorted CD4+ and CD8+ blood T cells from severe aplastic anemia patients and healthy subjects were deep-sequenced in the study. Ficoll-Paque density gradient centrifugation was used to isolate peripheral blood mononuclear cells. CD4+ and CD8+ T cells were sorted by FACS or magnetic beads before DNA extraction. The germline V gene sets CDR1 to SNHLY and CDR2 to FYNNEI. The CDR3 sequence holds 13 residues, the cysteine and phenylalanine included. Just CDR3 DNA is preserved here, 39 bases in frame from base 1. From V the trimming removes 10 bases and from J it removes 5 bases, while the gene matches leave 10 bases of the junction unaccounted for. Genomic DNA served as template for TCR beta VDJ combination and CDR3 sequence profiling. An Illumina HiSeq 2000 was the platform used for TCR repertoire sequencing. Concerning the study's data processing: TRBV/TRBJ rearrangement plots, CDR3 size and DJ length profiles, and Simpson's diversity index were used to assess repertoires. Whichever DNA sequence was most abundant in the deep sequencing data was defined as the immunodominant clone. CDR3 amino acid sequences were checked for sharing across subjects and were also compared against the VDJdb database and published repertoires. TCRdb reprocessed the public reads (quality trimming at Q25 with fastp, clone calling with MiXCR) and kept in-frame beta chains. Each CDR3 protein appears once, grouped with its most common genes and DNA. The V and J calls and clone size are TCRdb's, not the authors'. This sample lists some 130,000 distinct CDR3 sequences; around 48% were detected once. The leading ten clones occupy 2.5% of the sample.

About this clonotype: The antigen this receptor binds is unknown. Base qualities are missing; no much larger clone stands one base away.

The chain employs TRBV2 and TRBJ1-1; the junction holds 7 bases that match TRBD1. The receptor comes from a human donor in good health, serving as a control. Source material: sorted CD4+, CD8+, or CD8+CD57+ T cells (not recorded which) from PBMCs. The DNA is TGTGCCACTAGGGCGCAGGGGGTGACTGAAGCTTTCTTT. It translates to CATRAQGVTEAFF.